This TCR beta chain emerged from a study of blood T cell repertoires in COVID-19. On the study more broadly: Acute and convalescent COVID-19 samples came from the United States, Italy and Spain. PBMCs, B-cell-depleted T cells, or T cells were the source of the cDNA or gDNA that made up the material.

CDR1 and CDR2 from the germline V gene are SGHTS and YDEGEE. The CDR3 extends over 16 amino acids. The ends were cut back, 4 bases at V and 2 bases at J, with 13 bases in the middle. This clone was observed a single time. Seattle researchers signed up patients amid active infection and tracked them longitudinally. In the authors' methods: Amplified reference gene primers provided the basis for estimating nucleated cell counts. Libraries were prepared by immunoSEQ multiplex PCR; TCRdb keeps only in-frame clonotypes and omits some of them. Clonal size and the V and J genes are those of that table, whereas D and trimming came from the DNA. Here the sample spans 96,000 or so clones, 80% to 90% being singletons.

Input material: peripheral blood. V gene TRBV5-8 combines with J gene TRBJ2-6; tentatively, D is TRBD1 (5 bases). The origin of this receptor is a human donor with COVID-19, enrolled during active disease. The donor label of this sample is uncertain. CDR3 DNA sequence: TGTGCCAGCAGCCCATGGCAGGGTACTGGGGCCAACGTCCTGACTTTC. It yields the protein CASSPWQGTGANVLTF.